The clone carrying this TCR beta chain has just a few counts. V lost 4 bases and J lost 6; bases outside the gene matches: 3. This CDR3 contains 14 residues. The V gene's germline CDR1 is SGHRS and CDR2 YFSETQ. This specimen comes from a study of response to subunit inactivated influenza vaccine. One entry per CDR3 protein results from TCRdb running MiXCR on the RT-PCR reads. The sample carries roughly 500,000 distinct CDR3 sequences, roughly 25% recorded once. These data were also filed under a second study, of T cells expressing NK-cell markers. That work states: Synthesis of TCR beta cDNA relied on 5'RACE template switching carrying UMIs. Seropositivity for HCMV was found in seven of the eight sequenced donors, with one seronegative. Restriction of the sorted population to alpha-beta TCR T cells was achieved in several experiments with an anti-gamma-delta TCR antibody. These same clonotypes (in several donors) also led the CD3+CD56-NKG2C+ fraction.

The chain combines TRBV5-1 with TRBJ2-4; 11 nucleotides match TRBD1. The clonotype was recovered from a man aged 45-65 years who received an inactivated influenza vaccine. The sequenced sample was CD4+ T cells sorted from PBMCs, obtained less than 13 days after vaccination. The CDR3 region is CASSLGQGVNIQYF. CDR3 sequence (DNA): TGCGCCAGCAGCCTGGGACAGGGGGTAAACATTCAGTACTTC.